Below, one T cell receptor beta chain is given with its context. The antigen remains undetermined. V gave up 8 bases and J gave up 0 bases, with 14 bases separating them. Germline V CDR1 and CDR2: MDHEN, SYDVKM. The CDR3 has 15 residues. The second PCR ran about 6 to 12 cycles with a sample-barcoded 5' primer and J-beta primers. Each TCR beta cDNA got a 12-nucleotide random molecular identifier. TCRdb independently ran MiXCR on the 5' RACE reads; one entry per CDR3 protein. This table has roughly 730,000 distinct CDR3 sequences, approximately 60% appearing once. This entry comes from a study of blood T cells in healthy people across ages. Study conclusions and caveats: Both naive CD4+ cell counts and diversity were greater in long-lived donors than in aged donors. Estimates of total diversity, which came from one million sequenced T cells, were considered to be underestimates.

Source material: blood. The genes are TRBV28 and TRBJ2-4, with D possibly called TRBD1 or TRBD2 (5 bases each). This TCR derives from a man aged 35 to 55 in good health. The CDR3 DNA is TGTGCCAGCTCCGGCCCGGGGCTAGCCAAAAACATTCAGTACTTC. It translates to CASSGPGLAKNIQYF.